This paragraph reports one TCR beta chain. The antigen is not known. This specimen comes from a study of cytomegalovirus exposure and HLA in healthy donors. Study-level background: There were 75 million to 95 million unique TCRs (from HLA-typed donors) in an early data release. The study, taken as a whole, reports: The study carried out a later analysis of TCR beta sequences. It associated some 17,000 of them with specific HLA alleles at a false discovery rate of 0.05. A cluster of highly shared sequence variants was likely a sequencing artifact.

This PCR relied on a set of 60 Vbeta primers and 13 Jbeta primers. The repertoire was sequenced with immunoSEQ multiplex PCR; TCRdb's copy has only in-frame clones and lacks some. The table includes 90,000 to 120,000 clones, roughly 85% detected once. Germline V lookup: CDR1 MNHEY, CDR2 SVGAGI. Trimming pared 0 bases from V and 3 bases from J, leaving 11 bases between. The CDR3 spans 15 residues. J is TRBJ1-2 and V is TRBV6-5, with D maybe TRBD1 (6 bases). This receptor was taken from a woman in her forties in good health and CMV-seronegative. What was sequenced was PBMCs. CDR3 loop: CASSYSTTGDYGYTF. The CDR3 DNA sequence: TGTGCCAGCAGTTACTCGACGACAGGTGACTATGGCTACACCTTC.